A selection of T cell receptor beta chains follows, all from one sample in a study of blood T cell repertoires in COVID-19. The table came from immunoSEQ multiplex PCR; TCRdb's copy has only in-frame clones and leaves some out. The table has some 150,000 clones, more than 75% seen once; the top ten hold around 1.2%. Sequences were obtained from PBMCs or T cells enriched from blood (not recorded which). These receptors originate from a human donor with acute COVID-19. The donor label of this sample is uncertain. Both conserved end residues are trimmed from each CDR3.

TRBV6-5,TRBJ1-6,ASRPTGDSGSPLH
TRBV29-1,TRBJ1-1,SVVRVQNTEAF
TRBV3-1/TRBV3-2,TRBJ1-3,ASSRTGGNTIY
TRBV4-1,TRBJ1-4,ASSRALSEKLF
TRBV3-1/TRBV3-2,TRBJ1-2,ASSPRWLPRPYGYT
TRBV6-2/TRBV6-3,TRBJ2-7,ASSIVRRYEQY
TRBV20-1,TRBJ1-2,SASLRGRGHGYT
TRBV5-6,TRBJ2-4,ASRYTGGSKNIQY
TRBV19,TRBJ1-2,ASISTGTVYGYT
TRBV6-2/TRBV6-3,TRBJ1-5,ASSPTRQQPQH
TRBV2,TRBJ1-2,ASSDTRTANYGYT
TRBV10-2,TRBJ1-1,ASKPGQGNTEAF
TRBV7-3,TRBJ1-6,ASSLMGGRAGSYNSPLH
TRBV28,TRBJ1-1,ASTPSGENTEAF
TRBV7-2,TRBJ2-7,ASSSLRQGFF